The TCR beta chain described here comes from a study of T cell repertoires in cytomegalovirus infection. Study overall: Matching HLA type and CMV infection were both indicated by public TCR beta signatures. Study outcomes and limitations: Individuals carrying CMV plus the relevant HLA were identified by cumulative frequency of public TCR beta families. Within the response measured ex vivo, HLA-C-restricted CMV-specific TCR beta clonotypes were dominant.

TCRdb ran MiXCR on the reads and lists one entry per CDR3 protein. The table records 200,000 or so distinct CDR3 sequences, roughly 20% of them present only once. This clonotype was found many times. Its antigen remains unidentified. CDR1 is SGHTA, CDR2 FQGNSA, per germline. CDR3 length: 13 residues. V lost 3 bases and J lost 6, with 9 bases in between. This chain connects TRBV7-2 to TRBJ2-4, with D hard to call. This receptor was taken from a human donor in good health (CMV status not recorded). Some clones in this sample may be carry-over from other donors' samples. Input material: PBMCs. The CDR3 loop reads CASSLLQRNIQYF. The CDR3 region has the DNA TGTGCCAGCAGCTTGTTACAGCGAAACATTCAGTACTTC.